This T cell receptor beta chain was sequenced for a study of cytomegalovirus exposure and HLA in healthy donors. A multiplex PCR was run with 60 Vbeta primers and 13 Jbeta primers. Generated by immunoSEQ multiplex PCR, the TCRdb table keeps only in-frame clones and is missing some. The profile shows about 130,000 clones, about 84% of them singletons. This clone was counted only a few times. Its cognate antigen is unknown. Study-level findings and limits: Later analysis identified a missense DCLRE1C variant that was linked to TCR beta V- and J-gene trimming. Presence/absence analysis assumed near-uniform sequencing depth across donors. HLA alleles showed associations with some 17,000 TCR beta sequences in a later analysis, at a 0.05 false discovery rate.

Healthy bone marrow donors formed the donor group. The V end lost 0 bases, the J end lost 3 bases, and 18 bases lay between the germline ends. CDR3 length: 18 amino acids. Germline CDR1 SGHDN, CDR2 FVKESK. This receptor was obtained from a man in his forties in good health and CMV-seronegative. Source material: PBMCs. The chain is built from TRBV14 and TRBJ2-1; a possible D gene is TRBD1 (6 bases). The CDR3 protein is CASSQDPREQGFYNEQFF. DNA for the CDR3: TGTGCCAGCAGCCAAGATCCTCGCGAACAGGGTTTCTACAATGAGCAGTTCTTC.